A single sample gave rise to the 21 T cell receptor beta chains below, sequenced in a study of CD8 T cells in acute hepatitis C reinfection. Measured with immunoSEQ multiplex PCR; TCRdb has only the in-frame clones, and not every one. The sample carries fewer than 40,000 clones, roughly 88% recorded once. The time point is: naive CD8 control sorted from an acute-time-point sample. Material: naive CD8+ T cells from PBMCs. The receptors derive from a woman between 18 and 30 years old who spontaneously cleared hepatitis C infection.

J is TRBJ2-1 and V is TRBV5-4; D is undetermined. CDR1 and CDR2 from the germline V gene are SGHNT and YYREEE (reference sequence). Trimming took 10 bases from V and 9 from J, leaving 14 bases between them. CDR3 length: 11 amino acids. CDR3 protein: CAAGLGSEQFF. CDR3 in DNA: TGTGCCGCCGGCCTGGGGTCTGAGCAGTTCTTC.

This clone was observed a handful of times. The chain recombines TRBV7-9 with TRBJ1-4; unclear D gene. The CDR3 runs to 13 residues. In germline, CDR1 is SEHNR, CDR2 FQNEAQ (reference sequence). V lost 5 bases to trimming and J lost 0 bases, with 4 bases between them. The CDR3: CASSLATNEKLFF. CDR3 coding DNA: TGTGCCAGCAGCCTTGCAACTAATGAAAAACTGTTTTTT.

This clone was seen only once. The chain couples TRBV11-3 to TRBJ2-1; TRBD2 matches 12 bases. From germline, CDR1 is SGHNT and CDR2 YENEEA. The trim removed 5 bases at V and 10 bases at J, leaving 9 bases unmatched. This CDR3 has 15 residues. CDR3 DNA sequence: TGTGCCAGCAGCGGAGGACTAGCGGGGAACCGGGAGCAGTTCTTC. Amino acids: CASSGGLAGNREQFF.

The chain couples TRBV11-2 to TRBJ2-1, with D possibly TRBD2 on 6 matching bases. This CDR3 region has 17 residues. V was clipped by 1 base and J by 3 bases, with 16 bases between them. Germline V gives CDR1 SGHAT, CDR2 FQNNGV. The CDR3 region is CASSLGRAGSIYNEQFF. DNA of the CDR3: TGTGCCAGCAGCTTAGGGAGGGCCGGGAGTATCTACAATGAGCAGTTCTTC.

This chain links TRBV7-9 with TRBJ2-1, with D hard to call. The ends were cut back, 5 bases at V and 7 bases at J, with 9 bases in the middle. The CDR3 totals 12 residues. In germline, CDR1 is SEHNR, CDR2 FQNEAQ (reference sequence). The CDR3 DNA follows: TGTGCCAGCAGCCCCCACCCTAATGAGCAGTTCTTC. Amino acids: CASSPHPNEQFF.

This clone was recorded only once. This sequence joins TRBV7-8 and TRBJ2-2; no firm D call. Germline V gene lookup returns CDR1 SGHVS and CDR2 FQNEAQ. V dropped 0 bases and J dropped 8 bases, with 10 bases sitting between them. CDR3 length equals 14 residues. The CDR3 coding sequence is TGTGCCAGCAGCTTAGCTTCGGCGGAGGGGGAGCTGTTTTTT. Protein sequence: CASSLASAEGELFF.

V is TRBV7-9 and J is TRBJ2-4, with 7 nucleotides matching TRBD1. The CDR3 spans 14 residues. The V and J ends lost 5 bases and 8 bases, in that order; junction bases with no gene match: 9. Germline loops: CDR1 SEHNR, CDR2 FQNEAQ (reference sequence). CDR3 nucleotide sequence: TGTGCCAGCAGCCCCCGACAGGGCGGGCACATTCAGTACTTC. This translates into CASSPRQGGHIQYF. Complete variable domain (other parts from reference TRBV7-9 and TRBJ2-4): DTGVSQNPRHKITKRGQNVTFRCDPISEHNRLYWYRQTLGQGPEFLTYFQNEAQLEKSRLLSDRFSAERPKGSFSTLEIQRTEQGDSAMYLCASSPRQGGHIQYFGAGTRLSVL.

The rearrangement links TRBV29-1 to TRBJ2-1; 16 bases align to TRBD2. This CDR3 contains 16 residues. Per the germline V gene, CDR1 is SQVTM and CDR2 is ANQGSEA. Trimming removed 5 bases from V and 7 bases from J; junction bases left unmatched: 8. The CDR3 bases are TGCAGCGTTTTTCCGGGACTAGCGGGAGGGTTGAATGAGCAGTTCTTC. Translation: CSVFPGLAGGLNEQFF.

CDR3 coding DNA: TGTGCCAGCAGTTTCGACCCAGGGGACGGCTACACCTTC. As protein: CASSFDPGDGYTF. This rearrangement joins TRBV28 to TRBJ1-2; a possible D gene is TRBD1 (6 bases). V lost 3 bases and J 8 bases, leaving 13 bases between the germline ends. The CDR3 consists of 13 residues. In germline, CDR1 is MDHEN, CDR2 SYDVKM.

V usage is TRBV29-1 and J usage is TRBJ2-5; possibly TRBD1 for D (6 bases). The CDR3 extends over 14 amino acids. V lost 6 bases and J 4 bases, leaving 18 bases between the germline ends. Germline CDR1 and CDR2: SQVTM and ANQGSEA. The CDR3 coding sequence is TGCAGCGTGGGGGCTAGCCGCCTTTTAGAGACCCAGTACTTC. Translation: CSVGASRLLETQYF.

V usage is TRBV7-9 and J usage is TRBJ2-7, with 13 positions matching TRBD2. The J segment lost 0 bases and the V segment lost 3 bases, leaving 8 bases of the junction unmatched. The CDR3 is made up of 18 amino acids. The germline gives CDR1 SEHNR, CDR2 FQNEAQ (reference sequence). Here the CDR3 reads CASSLTGLAGPSSYEQYF. The CDR3 bases are TGTGCCAGCAGCTTGACGGGACTAGCGGGACCCAGCTCCTACGAGCAGTACTTC.

V and J are TRBV2 and TRBJ1-2; no definite D call. Germline-derived CDR1 and CDR2 are SNHLY and FYNNEI. V lost 6 bases, J lost 9 bases, and 11 bases lay in between. This CDR3 is built from 11 residues. CDR3 residues: CASRGSLSYTF. DNA of the CDR3: TGTGCCAGCAGAGGGTCTTTGAGCTACACCTTC.

The sample holds a few counts of this clone. CDR3 region: CASSLDREGEKLFF. The CDR3 nucleotides are TGTGCCAGCAGCTTGGACAGGGAGGGTGAAAAACTGTTTTTT. The rearrangement links TRBV7-9 to TRBJ1-4; TRBD1 aligns across 8 bases. Germline CDR1 is SEHNR and CDR2 is FQNEAQ (reference sequence). Trimming at V came to 3 bases and at J to 7 bases, leaving 4 bases not matched to a gene. The CDR3 has 14 amino acids.

The rearrangement joins TRBV5-1 to TRBJ2-5, with D perhaps matching TRBD1 (6 bases). The CDR3 is 11 residues long. Germline-derived CDR1 and CDR2 are SGHRS and YFSETQ. The V and J ends lost 8 bases and 3 bases respectively, with 8 bases between them. CDR3 nucleotides: TGCGCCAGTCACAGGGAAGAGACCCAGTACTTC. It translates to CASHREETQYF. The whole variable domain, remainder taken from reference TRBV5-1 and TRBJ2-5, is KAGVTQTPRYLIKTRGQQVTLSCSPISGHRSVSWYQQTPGQGLQFLFEYFSETQRNKGNFPGRFSGRQFSNSRSEMNVSTLELGDSALYLCASHREETQYFGPGTRLLVL.

The genes are TRBV7-7 and TRBJ2-1, with TRBD2 identical over 15 bases. From germline, CDR1 is SSHAT and CDR2 FNYEAQ (reference sequence). This CDR3 contains 15 residues. Trimming took 5 bases from V and 9 from J; bases not matched to a gene: 5. CDR3 DNA sequence: TGTGCCAGCAGCAAGGGACTAGCGGGAGGTTCTGAGCAGTTCTTC. Translated: CASSKGLAGGSEQFF.

This clone was recorded only once. The rearrangement joins TRBV27 to TRBJ2-5, with 7 bases that match TRBD2. The last part of the DNA fits TRBJ2-7 better; the J call may be wrong. The CDR3 runs 13 residues. Germline CDR1 and CDR2: MNHEY and SMNVEV (reference sequence). The CDR3 DNA is TGTGCCAGCAGTTCTGGGGGGGGCTACGAGCAGTACTTC. It yields the protein CASSSGGGYEQYF.

This clone was seen just once. The chain recombines TRBV2 with TRBJ2-3; D is perhaps TRBD2 (6 bases). The CDR3 length is 15 residues. CDR1 and CDR2 from the germline V gene are SNHLY and FYNNEI. V was shortened by 1 base and J by 2 bases, with 10 bases between the two germline ends. CDR3 region: CASSEVASATDTQYF. CDR3 DNA: TGTGCCAGCAGTGAAGTGGCTAGCGCCACAGATACGCAGTATTTT.

This clone came up once. V usage is TRBV9 and J usage is TRBJ2-2; TRBD2 is a possible D gene (5 bases). Trimming removed 0 bases from V and 5 bases from J, with 11 bases in between. Germline V gene lookup returns CDR1 SGDLS and CDR2 YYNGEE. The CDR3 sequence is 15 residues long. The CDR3 region has the DNA TGTGCCAGCAGCGTAGAACTAGTAGGGACCGGGGAGCTGTTTTTT. Amino acid sequence: CASSVELVGTGELFF.

This rearrangement joins TRBV6-1 to TRBJ2-3, with D perhaps TRBD2 (6 bases). The CDR3 loop spans 14 amino acids. CDR1 is MNHNS and CDR2 is SASEGT in the germline V gene. V was shortened by 5 bases and J by 2 bases, with 11 bases between the two germline ends. CDR3 nucleotides: TGTGCCAGCAGTACAAGGACTACCACAGATACGCAGTATTTT. Translated, it gives CASSTRTTTDTQYF.

The chain uses TRBV30 and TRBJ2-5; the D call may be TRBD1 or TRBD2 (5 bases each). This CDR3 comprises 14 residues. Between the trimmed V and J ends, which lost 0 bases and 1 base, there was a span of 9 bases. The germline gives CDR1 GTSNPN, CDR2 SVGIG (reference sequence). The CDR3 here is CAWSVGTGQETQYF. The CDR3 region has the DNA TGTGCCTGGAGTGTAGGGACGGGCCAAGAGACCCAGTACTTC. Together with reference TRBV30 and TRBJ2-5, the CDR3 gives the full variable domain: SQTIHQWPATLVQPVGSPLSLECTVEGTSNPNLYWYRQAAGRGLQLLFYSVGIGQISSEVPQNLSASRPQDRQFILSSKKLLLSDSGFYLCAWSVGTGQETQYFGPGTRLLVL.

The chain combines TRBV7-3 with TRBJ2-3; D is perhaps TRBD2 (5 bases). CDR3 size: 16 residues. V lost 4 bases to trimming and J lost 0 bases, with 14 bases between them. CDR1 SGHTA and CDR2 FQGTGA come from the germline V gene. In DNA, the CDR3 is TGTGCCAGCAGCTCAGGACTGGCCCCTAGCACAGATACGCAGTATTTT. It codes for CASSSGLAPSTDTQYF.